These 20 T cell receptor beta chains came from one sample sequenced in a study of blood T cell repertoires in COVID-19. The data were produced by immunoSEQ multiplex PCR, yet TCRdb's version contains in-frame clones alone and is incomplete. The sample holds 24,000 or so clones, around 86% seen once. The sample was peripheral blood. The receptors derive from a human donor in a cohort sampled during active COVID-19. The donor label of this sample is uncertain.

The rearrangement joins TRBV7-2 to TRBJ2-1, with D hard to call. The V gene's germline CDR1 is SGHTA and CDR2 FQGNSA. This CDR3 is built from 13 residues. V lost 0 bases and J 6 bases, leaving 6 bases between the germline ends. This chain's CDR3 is CASSLARRNEQFF. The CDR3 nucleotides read TGTGCCAGCAGCTTAGCGCGTCGCAATGAGCAGTTCTTC.

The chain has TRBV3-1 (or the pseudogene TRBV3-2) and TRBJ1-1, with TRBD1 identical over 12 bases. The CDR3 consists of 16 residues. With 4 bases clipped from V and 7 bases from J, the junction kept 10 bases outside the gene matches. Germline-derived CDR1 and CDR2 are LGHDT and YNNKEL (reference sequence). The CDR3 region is CASSRGQGARHGEAFF. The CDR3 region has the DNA TGTGCCAGCAGCCGGGGACAGGGGGCGCGTCACGGTGAAGCTTTCTTT.

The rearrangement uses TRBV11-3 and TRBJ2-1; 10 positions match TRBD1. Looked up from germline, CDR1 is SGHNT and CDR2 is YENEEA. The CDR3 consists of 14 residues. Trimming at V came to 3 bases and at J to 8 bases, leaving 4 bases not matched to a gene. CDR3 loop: CASSFQGQGYEQFF. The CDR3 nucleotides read TGTGCCAGCAGCTTCCAGGGACAGGGGTATGAGCAGTTCTTC.

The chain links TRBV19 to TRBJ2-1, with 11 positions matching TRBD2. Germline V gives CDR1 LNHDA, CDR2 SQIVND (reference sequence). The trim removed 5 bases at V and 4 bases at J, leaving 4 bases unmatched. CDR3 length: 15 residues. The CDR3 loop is CASSFLAGGYNEQFF. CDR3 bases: TGTGCCAGTAGTTTCCTAGCGGGGGGATACAATGAGCAGTTCTTC.

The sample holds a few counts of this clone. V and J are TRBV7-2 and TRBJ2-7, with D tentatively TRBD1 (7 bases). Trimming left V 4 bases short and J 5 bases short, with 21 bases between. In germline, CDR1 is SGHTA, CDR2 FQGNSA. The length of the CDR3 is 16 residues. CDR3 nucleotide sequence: TGTGCCAGCAGCTCCCCCGCGGGACAGCTGGCCGACGAGCAGTACTTC. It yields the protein CASSSPAGQLADEQYF.

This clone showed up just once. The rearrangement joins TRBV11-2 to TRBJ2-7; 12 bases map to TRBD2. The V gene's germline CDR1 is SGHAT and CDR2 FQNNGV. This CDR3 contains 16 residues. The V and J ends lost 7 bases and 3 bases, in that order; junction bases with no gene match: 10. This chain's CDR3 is CASNQRLAGGSYEQYF. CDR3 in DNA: TGTGCCAGCAACCAGAGGCTAGCGGGGGGGAGCTACGAGCAGTACTTC.

CDR3 protein: CASSLGGTTGVYEQYF. The CDR3 DNA reads as TGCGCCAGCAGCTTGGGGGGAACCACCGGGGTCTACGAGCAGTACTTC. The chain has TRBV5-1 and TRBJ2-7, with a tentative D call TRBD2 (5 bases). Germline CDR1 reads SGHRS; CDR2 reads YFSETQ. The CDR3 contains 16 residues. The V and J ends lost 0 bases and 3 bases respectively, with 16 bases between them.

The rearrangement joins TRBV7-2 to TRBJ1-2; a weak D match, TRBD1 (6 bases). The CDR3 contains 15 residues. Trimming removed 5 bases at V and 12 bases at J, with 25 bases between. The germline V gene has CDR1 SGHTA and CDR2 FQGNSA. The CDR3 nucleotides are TGTGCCAGCAGCCTAGGTGTGGGACAAGCCCTGGTGCACACCTTC. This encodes CASSLGVGQALVHTF.

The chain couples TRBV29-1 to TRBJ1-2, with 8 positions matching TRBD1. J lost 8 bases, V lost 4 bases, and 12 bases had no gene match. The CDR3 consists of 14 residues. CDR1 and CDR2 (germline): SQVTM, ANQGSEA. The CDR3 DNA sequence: TGCAGCGTTGTGGCCCACACAGGGGGAGGGGGCTACACCTTC. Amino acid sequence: CSVVAHTGGGGYTF.

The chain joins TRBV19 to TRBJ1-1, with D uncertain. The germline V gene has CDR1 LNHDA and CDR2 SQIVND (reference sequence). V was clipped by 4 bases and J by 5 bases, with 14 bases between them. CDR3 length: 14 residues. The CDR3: CASSTPEGGTEAFF. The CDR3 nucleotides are TGTGCCAGTAGTACCCCCGAGGGTGGTACTGAAGCTTTCTTT.

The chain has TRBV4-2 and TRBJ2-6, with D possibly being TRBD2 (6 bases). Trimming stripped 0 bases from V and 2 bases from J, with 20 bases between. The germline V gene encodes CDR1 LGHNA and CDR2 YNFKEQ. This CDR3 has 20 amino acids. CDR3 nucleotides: TGTGCCAGCAGCCAAGATGGGCGGCGGGGAACTGGGGCTGGGGCCAACGTCCTGACTTTC. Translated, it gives CASSQDGRRGTGAGANVLTF.

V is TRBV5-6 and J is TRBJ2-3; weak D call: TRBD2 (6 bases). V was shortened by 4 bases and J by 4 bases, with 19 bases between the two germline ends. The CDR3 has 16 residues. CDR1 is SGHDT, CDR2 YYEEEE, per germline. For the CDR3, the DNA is TGTGCCAGCAGCCCGGGGACTGGAAGGGCGGCAGATACGCAGTATTTT. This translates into CASSPGTGRAADTQYF.

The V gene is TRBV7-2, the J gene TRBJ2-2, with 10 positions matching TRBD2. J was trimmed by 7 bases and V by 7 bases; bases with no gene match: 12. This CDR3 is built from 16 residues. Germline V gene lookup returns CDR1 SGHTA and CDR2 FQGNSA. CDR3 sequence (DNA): TGTGCCAGCAACCAGGGTAGCGGGGGGTCTGTCGGGGAGCTGTTTTTT. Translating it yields CASNQGSGGSVGELFF. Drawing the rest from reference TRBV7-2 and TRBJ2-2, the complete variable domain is GAGVSQSPSNKVTEKGKDVELRCDPISGHTALYWYRQSLGQGLEFLIYFQGNSAPDKSGLPSDRFSAERTGGSVSTLTIQRTQQEDSAVYLCASNQGSGGSVGELFFGEGSRLTVL.

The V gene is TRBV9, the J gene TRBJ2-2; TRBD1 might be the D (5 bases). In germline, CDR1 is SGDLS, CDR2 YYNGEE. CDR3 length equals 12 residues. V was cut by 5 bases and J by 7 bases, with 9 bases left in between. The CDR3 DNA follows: TGTGCCAGCAGGGGGCAAGGCGGGGAGCTGTTTTTT. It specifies CASRGQGGELFF.

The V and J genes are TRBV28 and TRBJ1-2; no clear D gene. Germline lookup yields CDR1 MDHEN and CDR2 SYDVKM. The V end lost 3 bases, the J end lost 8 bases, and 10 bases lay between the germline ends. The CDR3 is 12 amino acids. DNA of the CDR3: TGTGCCAGCAGTTTTAAGGCGGAGGGCTACACCTTC. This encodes CASSFKAEGYTF.

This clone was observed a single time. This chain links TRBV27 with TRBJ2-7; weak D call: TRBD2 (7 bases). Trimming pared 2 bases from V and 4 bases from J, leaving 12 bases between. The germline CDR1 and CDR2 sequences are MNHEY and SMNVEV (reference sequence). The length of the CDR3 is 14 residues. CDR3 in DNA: TGTGCCAGCAGTTTACGGGGGGCCCCTTACGAGCAGTACTTC. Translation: CASSLRGAPYEQYF.

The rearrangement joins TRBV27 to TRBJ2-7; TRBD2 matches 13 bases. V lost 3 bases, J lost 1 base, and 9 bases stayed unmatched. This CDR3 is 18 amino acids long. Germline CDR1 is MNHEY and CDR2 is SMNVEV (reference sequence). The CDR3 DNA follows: TGTGCCAGCAGTTTCTCAGGACGGGGACTAGCGGGGTCCTACGAGCAGTACTTC. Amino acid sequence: CASSFSGRGLAGSYEQYF.

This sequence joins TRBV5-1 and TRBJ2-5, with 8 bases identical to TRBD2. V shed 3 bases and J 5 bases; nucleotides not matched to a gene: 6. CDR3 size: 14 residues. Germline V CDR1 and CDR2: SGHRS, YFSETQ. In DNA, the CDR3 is TGCGCCAGCAGCTGGCGGGGGGCCGTGGAGACCCAGTACTTC. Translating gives CASSWRGAVETQYF.

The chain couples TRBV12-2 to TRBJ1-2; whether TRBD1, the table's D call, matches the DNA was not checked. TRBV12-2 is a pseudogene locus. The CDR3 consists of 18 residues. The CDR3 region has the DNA TGTGCAAGTCGCAAAAGGAGAGGGACAGGGGCGCCTCTGGATGGCTACACCTTC. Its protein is CASRKRRGTGAPLDGYTF.

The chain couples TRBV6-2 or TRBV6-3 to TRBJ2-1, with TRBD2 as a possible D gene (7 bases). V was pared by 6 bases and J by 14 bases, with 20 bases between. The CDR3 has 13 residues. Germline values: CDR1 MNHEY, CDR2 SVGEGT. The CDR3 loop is CASSQGPAGEKFF. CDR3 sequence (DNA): TGTGCCAGCAGCCAGGGGCCTGCGGGGGAAAAGTTCTTC.